These T cell receptor beta chains were read from a single sample in a study of blood T cell repertoires in COVID-19. Profiled with immunoSEQ multiplex PCR; TCRdb holds only in-frame clones, not every one. The sample lists just under 90,000 clones; approximately 89% were seen once. The sequenced sample was peripheral blood. These receptors all come from a man aged 60-69 years with acute or convalescent COVID-19. The CDR3 runs from the conserved cysteine through the conserved F or W. The D gene is left open where the match is weak.

cdr3_length d_call j_call v_call cdr3_aa
15 TRBD2 TRBJ2-5 TRBV6-6 CASKSSRGTQETQYF
16 TRBD2 TRBJ2-1 TRBV15 CATSRDRRVSGNGEFF
14 . TRBJ1-2 TRBV19 CASSIQVASYGYTF
15 . TRBJ1-6 TRBV27 CASSSLGQYNSPLHF
16 TRBD1 TRBJ1-1 TRBV13 CASSISEGARNTEAFF
16 . TRBJ2-7 TRBV7-8 CASSLGGRRGSYEQYF
14 . TRBJ1-1 TRBV19 CASSTDRLNTEAFF
16 . TRBJ2-1 TRBV5-4 CASSLFVNRGYNEQFF
14 . TRBJ1-1 TRBV10-3 CAISGEGVWLEAFF
13 . TRBJ2-1 TRBV19 CASSMSRVDEQFF
16 . TRBJ1-1 TRBV5-1 CASSLSGRAQNTEAFF
16 TRBD1 TRBJ2-1 TRBV9 CASSVVPGTGRNEQFF
13 . TRBJ1-5 TRBV6-5 CASTDKSNQPQHF
14 . TRBJ2-7 TRBV18 CASSPQGLSYEQYF
16 TRBD2 TRBJ2-5 TRBV9 CASSVEAGGHLETQYF
16 TRBD1 TRBJ1-2 TRBV7-9 CASSPGGDRANYGYTF
13 TRBD2 TRBJ2-2 TRBV2 CARRGVNTGELFF
14 . TRBJ1-1 TRBV5-1 CASSSDRTFTEAFF
15 TRBD2 TRBJ2-3 TRBV6-5 CASSYSSGITDTQYF
13 TRBD1 TRBJ2-7 TRBV29-1 CSVSTGVGYEQYF
16 TRBD2 TRBJ2-3 TRBV23-1 CASGRWPSGRADTQYF
15 TRBD1 TRBJ1-5 TRBV6-5 CASRQGTDSNQPQHF
13 . TRBJ1-2 TRBV2 CASTSGEGRGYTF
13 . TRBJ2-7 TRBV6-5 CASVGSVEGEQYF
13 . TRBJ1-5 TRBV30 CAWSVSLSQPQHF
16 . TRBJ1-3 TRBV6-1 CASSETGNRSGNTIYF
15 TRBD1 TRBJ2-3 TRBV7-7 CASSLGTGVTDTQYF
13 . TRBJ1-2 TRBV5-1 CASSPPGQGGYTF
13 . TRBJ1-2 TRBV28 CASSLYRGSGYTF
11 . TRBJ1-1 TRBV19 CASRRATEAFF
14 TRBD2 TRBJ2-7 TRBV10-1 CASSRTGLAHEQYF
16 . TRBJ1-1 TRBV6-6 CASSFINRVDGTEAFF
13 . TRBJ2-7 TRBV6-5 CASSYGPEYEQYF
11 TRBD1 TRBJ1-1 TRBV20-1 CSARGQGEAFF
14 . TRBJ2-7 TRBV5-1 CASSRDIFSYEQYF
15 . TRBJ2-7 TRBV27 CASSSRRTRDYEQYF
12 . TRBJ2-7 TRBV30 CAWSDLVHEQYF
14 . TRBJ2-3 TRBV2 CASRVQGYTDTQYF
14 . TRBJ2-7 TRBV11-1 CASSFSGSPYEQYF
15 . TRBJ1-2 TRBV21-1 CASSKAPDRVLGYTF
15 . TRBJ1-4 TRBV5-4 CASSSKSSGDEKLFF
15 . TRBJ2-2 TRBV7-5 CVRSLDREGAGELFF
15 . TRBJ2-7 TRBV6-5 CASTSSRTQVYEQYF
12 TRBD1 TRBJ1-2 TRBV24-1 CATKDRGDGYTF
16 TRBD1 TRBJ2-2 TRBV27 CASRTSGTGNTGELFF
13 . TRBJ1-2 TRBV30 CAWSRQANYGYTF
15 . TRBJ1-1 TRBV7-9 CASSFTGNMNTEAFF
13 . TRBJ1-1 TRBV19 CASTRRENTEAFF
14 TRBD1 TRBJ2-5 TRBV19 CASRGQGAGETQYF